Shown below are 27 T cell receptor beta chains from a single sample sequenced in a study of T cell changes during pregnancy in multiple sclerosis. The data were produced by immunoSEQ multiplex PCR, yet TCRdb's version contains in-frame clones alone and is incomplete. The repertoire has tens of thousands of clones, about 96% of them found once; the top ten carry approximately 1%. Sequencing was performed on peripheral blood, taken in the second trimester of pregnancy. Every receptor here comes from a female donor with multiple sclerosis, enrolled in a pregnancy study.

The chain recombines TRBV27 with TRBJ2-1; tentative D call: TRBD2 (5 bases). CDR1 MNHEY and CDR2 SMNVEV come from the germline V gene (reference sequence). V was pared by 3 bases and J by 7 bases, with 13 bases between. The CDR3 loop spans 14 amino acids. The CDR3 bases are TGTGCCAGCAGTTTTATGGAGCGGAGGAATGAGCAGTTCTTC. It encodes CASSFMERRNEQFF.

The rearrangement links TRBV9 to TRBJ2-5; possible D gene TRBD1, 6 bases. Germline CDR1 reads SGDLS; CDR2 reads YYNGEE. The V and J ends lost 1 base and 7 bases respectively, with 11 bases between them. The CDR3 length is 13 residues. CDR3 sequence (DNA): TGTGCCAGCAGCGTAAAGGGGGAAGGGACCCAGTACTTC. It codes for CASSVKGEGTQYF. The full variable domain, in which reference TRBV9 and TRBJ2-5 provide the parts outside the CDR3, is DSGVTQTPKHLITATGQRVTLRCSPRSGDLSVYWYQQSLDQGLQFLIQYYNGEERAKGNILERFSAQQFPDLHSELNLSSLELGDSALYFCASSVKGEGTQYFGPGTRLLVL.

The chain joins TRBV7-2 to TRBJ1-5; a possible D gene is TRBD1 (6 bases). Germline assignment: CDR1 SGHTA and CDR2 FQGNSA. CDR3 length: 14 residues. V was shortened by 3 bases and J by 7 bases, with 13 bases between the two germline ends. The chain's CDR3 is CASSLMGQGQPQHF. The DNA for the CDR3 is TGTGCCAGCAGCTTGATGGGTCAGGGGCAGCCCCAGCATTTT.

The rearrangement uses TRBV29-1 and TRBJ1-1; TRBD1 matches 10 bases. This CDR3 region has 12 residues. From germline, CDR1 is SQVTM and CDR2 ANQGSEA. V trimming: 7 bases; J trimming: 7 bases; junction bases outside the gene matches: 6. This chain's CDR3 is CSGEGQGNEAFF. CDR3 sequence (DNA): TGCAGCGGAGAGGGACAGGGGAATGAAGCTTTCTTT. Using reference TRBV29-1 and TRBJ1-1 for the parts outside the CDR3, the full variable domain is SAVISQKPSRDICQRGTSLTIQCQVDSQVTMMFWYRQQPGQSLTLIATANQGSEATYESGFVIDKFPISRPNLTFSTLTVSNMSPEDSSIYLCSGEGQGNEAFFGQGTRLTVV.

This chain connects TRBV5-1 to TRBJ1-2; 10 bases agree with TRBD1. This CDR3 has 15 residues. CDR1 is SGHRS, CDR2 YFSETQ, per germline. After removal of 0 bases from V and 8 bases from J, the junction contained 7 bases not matched to a gene. The CDR3 bases are TGCGCCAGCAGCTTGGCCGACAGGGGGCCCGTGGGCTACACCTTC. This codes for CASSLADRGPVGYTF.

This clone was picked up one time. This chain joins TRBV5-1 and TRBJ2-5; 9 nucleotides line up with TRBD2. The DNA end is more similar to TRBJ2-7, so the J call may be wrong. The length of the CDR3 is 14 residues. Germline V gene lookup returns CDR1 SGHRS and CDR2 YFSETQ. The CDR3 loop reads CASSKLAGSYEQYF. The CDR3 DNA is TGCGCCAGCAGCAAACTAGCGGGTTCCTACGAGCAGTACTTC.

The chain uses TRBV6-5 and TRBJ2-7; 8 bases agree with TRBD1. This CDR3 spans 15 amino acids. Germline-derived CDR1 and CDR2 are MNHEY and SVGAGI. V shed 5 bases and J 3 bases; nucleotides not matched to a gene: 9. CDR3 protein: CASSTGQGRSYEQYF. The CDR3 region has the DNA TGTGCCAGCAGTACCGGACAGGGTAGAAGCTACGAGCAGTACTTC.

The chain uses TRBV25-1 and TRBJ2-1; 7 positions agree with TRBD2. CDR3 size: 14 residues. V lost 8 bases to trimming and J lost 7 bases; unmatched junction nucleotides: 11. Germline CDR1 and CDR2: MGHDK and SYGVNS. The CDR3 sequence is CASYGGRAGNEQFF. The CDR3 DNA sequence: TGTGCCAGCTATGGGGGGAGGGCCGGTAATGAGCAGTTCTTC.

V gene TRBV9 combines with J gene TRBJ1-2; TRBD1 might be the D (6 bases). This CDR3 region has 13 residues. Trimming shortened V by 3 bases and J by 7 bases, and 13 bases separated the two germline ends. In germline, CDR1 is SGDLS, CDR2 YYNGEE. Here the CDR3 reads CASSATGLTGYTF. The CDR3 DNA reads as TGTGCCAGCAGCGCCACAGGGTTGACTGGCTACACCTTC.

Written as DNA, the CDR3 is TGTGCCAGCAGTTCGGCAGGGGGCCGATACGAGCAGTACTTC. It translates to CASSSAGGRYEQYF. The rearrangement links TRBV28 to TRBJ2-7; 8 bases map to TRBD1. The CDR3 is 14 amino acids. Germline V gene lookup returns CDR1 MDHEN and CDR2 SYDVKM. The junction had 6 bases not matched to a gene; V was cut back by 4 bases and J by 4 bases. The full variable domain, its missing parts supplied by reference TRBV28 and TRBJ2-7, is DVKVTQSSRYLVKRTGEKVFLECVQDMDHENMFWYRQDPGLGLRLIYFSYDVKMKEKGDIPEGYSVSREKKERFSLILESASTNQTSMYLCASSSAGGRYEQYFGPGTRLTVT.

The V and J genes are TRBV7-9 and TRBJ2-7, with 9 bases identical to TRBD1. The CDR3 is made up of 13 amino acids. Trimming removed 4 bases from V and 4 bases from J; junction bases left unmatched: 2. From germline, CDR1 is SEHNR and CDR2 FQNEAQ (reference sequence). CDR3 DNA: TGTGCCAGCAGCTGGGACAGGGATTACGAGCAGTACTTC. It encodes CASSWDRDYEQYF.

This rearrangement joins TRBV27 to TRBJ2-7; TRBD2 matches 8 bases. Germline CDR1 MNHEY, CDR2 SMNVEV (reference sequence). CDR3 length: 16 amino acids. The V gene end was trimmed by 0 bases and the J gene end by 6 bases; junction bases not matched to a gene: 10. As DNA, the CDR3 is TGTGCCAGCAGTTTATCGGGCGGGGGGCTCTTCGGCGAGCAGTACTTC. It codes for CASSLSGGGLFGEQYF.

The rearrangement joins TRBV28 to TRBJ1-2; D unclear. Trimming removed 5 bases from V and 8 bases from J, with 15 bases in between. Germline V gene sequence: CDR1 MDHEN, CDR2 SYDVKM. The CDR3 sequence is 13 residues long. The CDR3 protein is CASSLEAWFGYTF. CDR3 DNA sequence: TGTGCCAGCAGTCTAGAGGCTTGGTTCGGCTACACCTTC.

This chain uses TRBV4-3 with TRBJ1-6; the D is unclear. Germline CDR1 is LGHNA and CDR2 is YSLEER. V lost 1 base and J lost 10, with 11 bases in between. The CDR3 extends over 14 amino acids. CDR3 loop: CASSQGSSASPLHF. CDR3 in DNA: TGCGCCAGCAGCCAAGGTAGCTCGGCCTCACCCCTCCACTTT.

In DNA, the CDR3 is TGCGCCAGCAGCCAAGCCGGGACAGGGGGAAGCTTGTTCTCTTACGAGCAGTACTTC. Protein: CASSQAGTGGSLFSYEQYF. V is TRBV4-1 and J is TRBJ2-7; 11 nucleotides align to TRBD1. There are 19 residues in the CDR3. Trimming at V came to 1 base and at J to 4 bases, leaving 15 bases not matched to a gene. The germline CDR1 and CDR2 sequences are MGHRA and YSYEKL.

The J gene is TRBJ1-5, the V gene TRBV10-3; 7 bases map to TRBD1. The CDR3 sequence is 15 residues long. With V trimmed by 5 bases and J by 4 bases, 8 bases remained unmatched. CDR1 is ENHRY, CDR2 SYGVKD, per germline. CDR3 protein: CAISNSRGANQPQHF. DNA for the CDR3: TGTGCCATCAGTAATTCCAGGGGGGCGAATCAGCCCCAGCATTTT.

The chain employs TRBV4-1 and TRBJ2-4; a possible D gene is TRBD1 (5 bases). Germline lookup yields CDR1 MGHRA and CDR2 YSYEKL. The V and J ends lost 3 bases and 0 bases respectively, with 15 bases between them. The CDR3 has 17 residues. The CDR3 region has the DNA TGCGCCAGCAGCCAGTTCACAGGTCCCCTAGCCAAAAACATTCAGTACTTC. This sequence encodes CASSQFTGPLAKNIQYF.

V is TRBV5-4 and J is TRBJ2-2; 9 bases match TRBD1. This CDR3 is 15 amino acids long. Germline V gene sequence: CDR1 SGHNT, CDR2 YYREEE (reference sequence). The junction had 0 bases not matched to a gene; V was cut back by 0 bases and J by 3 bases. As DNA, the CDR3 is TGTGCCAGCAGCTTGGGGGACAGGGACACCGGGGAGCTGTTTTTT. This translates into CASSLGDRDTGELFF.

This chain links TRBV27 with TRBJ1-1; 8 nucleotides line up with TRBD1. Germline CDR1 is MNHEY and CDR2 is SMNVEV (reference sequence). Germline trimming cut 4 bases from V and 1 base from J; bases unmatched to any gene: 2. The CDR3 is made up of 14 amino acids. In nucleotides, the CDR3 is TGTGCCAGCAGTTACGGGACAGGGAACACTGAAGCTTTCTTT. The encoded protein is CASSYGTGNTEAFF.

The chain uses TRBV7-9 and TRBJ2-7; 9 bases are a match to TRBD1. V lost 3 bases and J lost 7; bases outside the gene matches: 13. This CDR3 spans 16 amino acids. CDR1 and CDR2 (germline): SEHNR, FQNEAQ (reference sequence). The CDR3 bases are TGTGCCAGCAGCTTGACTACCGGGACAGGGCCCTTGGAGCAGTACTTC. Its translation is CASSLTTGTGPLEQYF.

This chain links TRBV19 with TRBJ2-6; 7 positions agree with TRBD1. The CDR3 has 16 residues. V lost 2 bases and J lost 2; bases outside the gene matches: 3. The germline CDR1 and CDR2 sequences are LNHDA and SQIVND (reference sequence). The CDR3 DNA is TGTGCCAGTAGTATAAATCAGGGGGCTGGGGCCAACGTCCTGACTTTC. It translates to CASSINQGAGANVLTF.

Regarding this clone: At one of its ends the junction is not consistent with the germline gene, which may arise from a read error. Additional DNA sequences in this sample encode the identical CDR3. The V and J genes are TRBV5-1 and TRBJ1-6; TRBD1 agrees at 9 bases. The CDR3 runs to 14 residues. CDR1 and CDR2 from the germline V gene are SGHRS and YFSETQ. CDR3 amino acids: CASTWGQGNSPLHF. The CDR3 DNA reads as TGCGCTAGCACATGGGGACAGGGTAATTCACCCCTCCACTTT.

The V and J genes are TRBV29-1 and TRBJ1-4; D might be TRBD1 (6 bases). The CDR3 contains 13 residues. Germline V lookup: CDR1 SQVTM, CDR2 ANQGSEA. V lost 7 bases and J 8 bases, leaving 17 bases between the germline ends. The CDR3 coding sequence is TGCAGCGCCAGGACAGCCGTGAAGGAAAAACTGTTTTTT. This gives the protein CSARTAVKEKLFF.

The chain uses TRBV2 and TRBJ2-7; 10 positions match TRBD1. J was trimmed by 4 bases and V by 5 bases; bases with no gene match: 14. Per the germline V gene, CDR1 is SNHLY and CDR2 is FYNNEI. The CDR3 consists of 17 residues. CDR3 region: CASSRGTGTGVRYEQYF. The CDR3 region has the DNA TGTGCCAGCAGTAGGGGTACCGGGACAGGGGTGCGTTACGAGCAGTACTTC.

This chain uses TRBV7-2 with TRBJ2-7; tentatively, D is TRBD2 (5 bases). V was trimmed by 8 bases and J by 3 bases, leaving 17 bases between them. This CDR3 comprises 14 residues. Germline lookup yields CDR1 SGHTA and CDR2 FQGNSA. CDR3 coding DNA: TGTGCCAGCGGACTCCCGGGAACACACTACGAGCAGTACTTC. This sequence encodes CASGLPGTHYEQYF.

The chain combines TRBV5-1 with TRBJ2-1, with D possibly being TRBD2 (6 bases). From germline, CDR1 is SGHRS and CDR2 YFSETQ. The CDR3 spans 15 residues. Trimming took off 1 base at V and 3 bases at J, with 11 bases between the two ends. The CDR3 bases are TGCGCCAGCAGCTTGCCCGGCGGGGTCTACAATGAGCAGTTCTTC. Translated: CASSLPGGVYNEQFF.

The rearrangement joins TRBV7-9 to TRBJ1-2; TRBD1 is a possible D gene (6 bases). Between the trimmed V and J ends, which lost 5 bases and 6 bases, there was a span of 13 bases. CDR3 length: 13 residues. Germline loops: CDR1 SEHNR, CDR2 FQNEAQ (reference sequence). CDR3 DNA: TGTGCCAGCAGCACCTGGACAGATAATGGCTACACCTTC. It yields the protein CASSTWTDNGYTF.